The 6 T cell receptor beta chains below come from one sample, sequenced in a study of blood T cells in healthy people across ages. Alongside a J-beta primer mix, a sample-barcoded 5' primer served in a second PCR lasting about 6 to 12 cycles. TCRdb reprocessed the 5' RACE reads via MiXCR and lists one record per CDR3 protein. The sample holds 1,800,000 or so distinct CDR3 sequences; around 40% are singletons and the top ten take 23%. What was sequenced was blood. The receptors were sampled from a human donor in good health.

The CDR3, as DNA: TGTGCCAGCAGCCACGGGACCGCTTATAGCAATCAGCCCCAGCATTTT. It codes for CASSHGTAYSNQPQHF. V usage is TRBV4-2 and J usage is TRBJ1-5; D may be TRBD1 (5 bases). Germline lookup yields CDR1 LGHNA and CDR2 YNFKEQ. This CDR3 region has 16 residues. The germline V and J ends were trimmed by 3 bases and 0 bases, with 12 bases remaining between them.

This clonotype came up a few times. J is TRBJ1-6 and V is TRBV4-3; D is unresolved. This CDR3 spans 18 amino acids. Germline CDR1 and CDR2: LGHNA and YSLEER. Trimming pared 0 bases from V and 0 bases from J, leaving 12 bases between. The CDR3 loop reads CASSQDLRGNSYNSPLHF. The CDR3 DNA sequence: TGCGCCAGCAGCCAAGATTTACGGGGTAACTCCTATAATTCACCCCTCCACTTT.

This chain links TRBV4-1 with TRBJ2-1, with D perhaps matching TRBD2 (6 bases). This CDR3 is 14 amino acids long. Germline V gene sequence: CDR1 MGHRA, CDR2 YSYEKL. Trimming stripped 3 bases from V and 3 bases from J, with 9 bases between. CDR3 nucleotide sequence: TGCGCCAGCAGCCACTCGGGAGTCTACAATGAGCAGTTCTTC. As protein: CASSHSGVYNEQFF.

The CDR3 sequence is CASSLFRAGGSLNTQYF. The CDR3 DNA is TGTGCCAGCAGCTTGTTCCGGGCGGGGGGGTCGCTAAATACGCAGTATTTT. The V call is TRBV7-2, the J call TRBJ2-3, with 9 bases matching TRBD2. This CDR3 spans 17 amino acids. V was pared by 3 bases and J by 7 bases, with 14 bases of the junction left unmatched. The V gene's germline CDR1 is SGHTA and CDR2 FQGNSA.

This clonotype came up a few times. The chain recombines TRBV3-1 with TRBJ2-4; 7 bases map to TRBD2. The germline V gene encodes CDR1 LGHDT and CDR2 YNNKEL (reference sequence). V shed 1 base and J 8 bases; nucleotides not matched to a gene: 8. The CDR3 extends over 15 amino acids. The CDR3 protein is CASSQVGRGRDIQYF. CDR3 sequence (DNA): TGTGCCAGCAGCCAAGTGGGGCGAGGGAGGGACATTCAGTACTTC.

This clonotype came up a few times. This rearrangement joins TRBV5-1 to TRBJ2-7; 12 nucleotides match TRBD2. J lost 0 bases, V lost 4 bases, and 5 bases had no gene match. The V gene's germline CDR1 is SGHRS and CDR2 YFSETQ. This CDR3 spans 16 amino acids. CDR3 region: CASSPRTSGVSYEQYF. DNA for the CDR3: TGCGCCAGCAGCCCTCGGACTAGCGGGGTCTCCTACGAGCAGTACTTC. Combining the CDR3 with reference TRBV5-1 and TRBJ2-7 gives the whole variable domain KAGVTQTPRYLIKTRGQQVTLSCSPISGHRSVSWYQQTPGQGLQFLFEYFSETQRNKGNFPGRFSGRQFSNSRSEMNVSTLELGDSALYLCASSPRTSGVSYEQYFGPGTRLTVT.